Listed here are 25 T cell receptor beta chains from one sample, sequenced in a study of T cells in localized non-small cell lung cancer. Assay used: immunoSEQ multiplex PCR; TCRdb lists only in-frame clones, some missing. The sample lists 64,000 or so clones, 75% to 90% occurring once. The material was peripheral blood, obtained before any cancer treatment. The receptors come from a woman aged 40-69 years with stage I lung adenocarcinoma.

The chain has TRBV7-9 and TRBJ2-2; TRBD1 might be the D (6 bases). The CDR3 totals 16 residues. The V and J ends lost 5 bases and 2 bases respectively, with 15 bases between them. Germline values: CDR1 SEHNR, CDR2 FQNEAQ (reference sequence). DNA of the CDR3: TGTGCCAGCAGCGACCAACAGGGATTTAACACCGGGGAGCTGTTTTTT. It translates to CASSDQQGFNTGELFF.

This chain joins TRBV7-6 and TRBJ2-3; 11 nucleotides match TRBD2. Germline CDR1 and CDR2: SGHVS and FNYEAQ. This CDR3 is built from 15 residues. The trim removed 6 bases at V and 3 bases at J, leaving 5 bases unmatched. The CDR3 DNA reads as TGTGCCAGCAGTTATGGGACTAGCGGAACAGATACGCAGTATTTT. Protein: CASSYGTSGTDTQYF. Filled out from reference TRBV7-6 and TRBJ2-3, the complete variable domain reads GAGVSQSPRYKVTKRGQDVALRCDPISGHVSLYWYRQALGQGPEFLTYFNYEAQQDKSGLPNDRFSAERPEGSISTLTIQRTEQRDSAMYRCASSYGTSGTDTQYFGPGTRLTVL.

This chain links TRBV11-2 with TRBJ2-2; no reliable D call. Trimming shortened V by 2 bases and J by 6 bases, and 13 bases separated the two germline ends. The length of the CDR3 is 15 residues. Germline CDR1 and CDR2: SGHAT and FQNNGV. CDR3 bases: TGTGCCAGCAGCTTAATCGGTTTGATACCCGGGGAGCTGTTTTTT. It is translated as CASSLIGLIPGELFF.

V gene TRBV2 combines with J gene TRBJ2-2; 11 nucleotides agree with TRBD1. Losses at the gene ends were 4 bases for V and 4 bases for J; bases not matched to a gene: 2. The CDR3 has 15 amino acids. The germline CDR1 and CDR2 sequences are SNHLY and FYNNEI. CDR3: CASSGGQGGTGELFF. The CDR3 DNA reads as TGTGCCAGCAGTGGGGGACAGGGGGGCACCGGGGAGCTGTTTTTT.

The chain joins TRBV6-5 to TRBJ1-1; D remains ambiguous. V was trimmed by 7 bases and J by 0 bases, leaving 15 bases between them. Germline CDR1 is MNHEY and CDR2 is SVGAGI. The CDR3 covers 15 residues. CDR3 nucleotide sequence: TGTGCCAGCACCCCCCCGGGGAACATGAACACTGAAGCTTTCTTT. Translation gives CASTPPGNMNTEAFF.

This rearrangement joins TRBV6-6 to TRBJ2-7; TRBD1 aligns across 10 bases. V lost 4 bases, J lost 4 bases, and 4 bases stayed unmatched. The V gene's germline CDR1 is MNHNY and CDR2 SVGAGI (reference sequence). CDR3 length: 14 residues. The CDR3 DNA is TGTGCCAGCAGTTGGGGACAGGGGAATTACGAGCAGTACTTC. It codes for CASSWGQGNYEQYF.

This chain connects TRBV12-5 to TRBJ1-3; perhaps TRBD1 as D (6 bases). Trimming pared 1 base from V and 3 bases from J, leaving 10 bases between. This CDR3 has 15 residues. Germline values: CDR1 LGHNT, CDR2 FRNRAP. For the CDR3, the DNA is TGTGCTAGTGGTTTGGAACAGGGAAATGGAAACACCATATATTTT. Protein sequence: CASGLEQGNGNTIYF.

This chain links TRBV2 with TRBJ1-5; D unclear. V lost 6 bases and J lost 6, with 12 bases in between. CDR3 length: 13 amino acids. Looked up from germline, CDR1 is SNHLY and CDR2 is FYNNEI. Here the CDR3 reads CASRSQESQPQHF. CDR3 sequence (DNA): TGTGCCAGCAGATCTCAGGAGAGTCAGCCCCAGCATTTT.

Of note for this clone: The same CDR3 also results from other DNA sequences found in this sample. The V gene is TRBV19, the J gene TRBJ2-2; TRBD1 or TRBD2 may be the D gene (5 bases each). Germline assignment: CDR1 LNHDA and CDR2 SQIVND (reference sequence). This CDR3 has 14 residues. V lost 1 base and J 5 bases, leaving 8 bases between the germline ends. CDR3 region: CASSIVGETGELFF. For the CDR3, the DNA is TGTGCCAGTAGTATAGTGGGGGAAACCGGGGAGCTGTTTTTT. The whole variable domain, filled in from reference TRBV19 and TRBJ2-2, reads DGGITQSPKYLFRKEGQNVTLSCEQNLNHDAMYWYRQDPGQGLRLIYYSQIVNDFQKGDIAEGYSVSREKKESFPLTVTSAQKNPTAFYLCASSIVGETGELFFGEGSRLTVL.

This clone was seen once. This chain connects TRBV28 to TRBJ2-3; a weak D match, TRBD2 (7 bases). Trimming cost V 6 bases and J 5 bases, with 18 bases left between them. The CDR3 runs 15 residues. CDR1 is MDHEN and CDR2 is SYDVKM in the germline V gene. The CDR3: CASRSWGGLGDTQYF. As DNA, the CDR3 is TGTGCCAGCAGGTCGTGGGGGGGGCTAGGAGATACGCAGTATTTT.

The count of this clone is one. The chain recombines TRBV5-6 with TRBJ1-1; the match to TRBD1 covers 7 bases. The CDR3 runs to 15 residues. V lost 0 bases to trimming and J lost 0 bases; unmatched junction nucleotides: 2. Germline V gene data show CDR1 as SGHDT and CDR2 as YYEEEE. CDR3: CASSLVGGMNTEAFF. The CDR3, as DNA: TGTGCCAGCAGCTTGGTAGGGGGCATGAACACTGAAGCTTTCTTT.

The genes are TRBV9 and TRBJ1-6, with 7 bases matching TRBD1. There are 15 residues in the CDR3. J was trimmed by 10 bases and V by 4 bases; bases with no gene match: 11. Germline V lookup: CDR1 SGDLS, CDR2 YYNGEE. CDR3 sequence: CASSPSTGTHSPLHF. The CDR3 DNA follows: TGTGCCAGCAGCCCGTCGACAGGGACCCACTCACCCCTCCACTTT.

The gene calls are TRBV2 and TRBJ2-1; D might be TRBD1 (6 bases). The germline CDR1 and CDR2 sequences are SNHLY and FYNNEI. This CDR3 region has 12 residues. Trimming cost V 11 bases and J 8 bases, with 16 bases left between them. The CDR3 here is CAGKGVVDEQFF. The CDR3 coding sequence is TGTGCCGGGAAGGGGGTCGTGGATGAGCAGTTCTTC.

The genes are TRBV10-3 and TRBJ2-5; perhaps TRBD1 as D (5 bases). The CDR3 is 14 amino acids. CDR1 and CDR2 (germline): ENHRY, SYGVKD. Trimming cost V 4 bases and J 1 base, with 10 bases left between them. The chain's CDR3 is CAISGRGSQETQYF. The CDR3 coding sequence is TGTGCCATCAGTGGTAGGGGCAGCCAAGAGACCCAGTACTTC.

The rearrangement uses TRBV28 and TRBJ1-2; D gene uncertain. The length of the CDR3 is 11 residues. CDR1 and CDR2 (germline): MDHEN, SYDVKM. The V end lost 8 bases, the J end lost 4 bases, and 8 bases lay between the germline ends. The CDR3 DNA follows: TGTGCCAGCCGACCAGCCTATGGCTACACCTTC. It encodes CASRPAYGYTF.

V is TRBV4-2 and J is TRBJ2-7, with TRBD2 identical over 9 bases. With 4 bases clipped from V and 3 bases from J, the junction kept 7 bases outside the gene matches. CDR1 LGHNA and CDR2 YNFKEQ come from the germline V gene. The CDR3 is 15 residues long. Here the CDR3 DNA reads TGTGCCAGCAGCCCGCGGACTAGCGCCAACTACGAGCAGTACTTC. Translating it yields CASSPRTSANYEQYF.

The chain has TRBV6-1 and TRBJ2-7, with D maybe TRBD1 (6 bases). The V end lost 2 bases, the J end lost 4 bases, and 9 bases lay between the germline ends. The germline gives CDR1 MNHNS, CDR2 SASEGT. The CDR3 sequence is 13 residues long. The DNA for the CDR3 is TGTGCCAGCAGTGAAAAAGACAGGTACGAGCAGTACTTC. Residues: CASSEKDRYEQYF.

The chain couples TRBV5-6 to TRBJ2-7; no firm D call. This CDR3 spans 15 amino acids. The V gene lost 2 bases and the J gene lost 0 bases, with 12 bases spanning the gap. Per germline, CDR1 SGHDT and CDR2 YYEEEE. In DNA, the CDR3 is TGTGCCAGCAGCTTACGAGTGATTGCCTCCTACGAGCAGTACTTC. Translating it yields CASSLRVIASYEQYF.

The chain joins TRBV7-8 to TRBJ2-1, with TRBD2 matching over 11 bases. The trim removed 7 bases at V and 6 bases at J, leaving 8 bases unmatched. This CDR3 has 15 residues. CDR1 and CDR2 (germline): SGHVS, FQNEAQ. In DNA, the CDR3 is TGTGCCAGCACTGATCTAGCGGGGGGATCCAATGAGCAGTTCTTC. It is translated as CASTDLAGGSNEQFF.

This rearrangement joins TRBV5-8 to TRBJ2-3; TRBD1 matches at 8 bases. The CDR3 loop spans 16 amino acids. The germline V gene has CDR1 SGHTS and CDR2 YDEGEE. V was clipped by 2 bases and J by 2 bases; unmatched bases: 7. CDR3 sequence: CASSFGGQGATDTQYF. The CDR3 DNA reads TGTGCCAGCAGCTTTGGTGGGCAGGGGGCCACAGATACGCAGTATTTT.

About this clone: The germline gene is not matched at one end of the junction; a read error may be the cause. The chain carries TRBV6-5 and TRBJ2-4; D is unresolved. Germline values: CDR1 MNHEY, CDR2 SVGAGI. This CDR3 spans 15 amino acids. The DNA of the CDR3 is TGTGCCAGCAGTAACTCAATGTTAGCCAAAAACATTCAGTACTTC. Amino acid sequence: CASSNSMLAKNIQYF.

The chain combines TRBV11-3 with TRBJ2-3; TRBD2 aligns across 9 bases. The V and J ends lost 0 bases and 13 bases, in that order; junction bases with no gene match: 8. Germline V gene lookup returns CDR1 SGHNT and CDR2 YENEEA. This CDR3 is built from 14 residues. The CDR3 bases are TGTGCCAGCAGCTTAGATGCGGCGGGGGGGCCGAAGTATTTT. Its protein product is CASSLDAAGGPKYF.

This chain joins TRBV6-1 and TRBJ1-1; D is undetermined. This CDR3 comprises 15 residues. The germline gives CDR1 MNHNS, CDR2 SASEGT. V was cut by 3 bases and J by 0 bases, with 11 bases left in between. CDR3 loop: CASSDSFLMNTEAFF. In nucleotides, the CDR3 is TGTGCCAGCAGTGACAGCTTTTTGATGAACACTGAAGCTTTCTTT.

The chain joins TRBV28 to TRBJ1-5; D is unresolved. V lost 3 bases to trimming and J lost 1 base, with 13 bases between them. Germline loops: CDR1 MDHEN, CDR2 SYDVKM. This CDR3 is 16 amino acids long. CDR3 protein: CASSFSGYRSNQPQHF. DNA for the CDR3: TGTGCCAGCAGTTTTTCCGGCTATCGGAGCAATCAGCCCCAGCATTTT.

The V call is TRBV2, the J call TRBJ2-2; TRBD2 matches at 8 bases. Germline lookup yields CDR1 SNHLY and CDR2 FYNNEI. This CDR3 contains 15 residues. V was pared by 7 bases and J by 6 bases, with 10 bases of the junction left unmatched. CDR3 region: CASTHGGVWAGELFF. In DNA, the CDR3 is TGTGCCAGCACCCACGGGGGGGTTTGGGCCGGGGAGCTGTTTTTT.